Listed here is a single TCR beta chain. What it binds is unknown. This entry is derived from a study of post-analysis software for immune sequencing data. Study results and caveats: Four or five TRBV segments, TRBV5-6, TRBV5-1 and TRBV20-1 among them, were found more frequent in patients than controls.

Germline V gene sequence: CDR1 SGHTA, CDR2 FQGTGA. CDR3 length: 17 residues. V shed 5 bases and J 0 bases; nucleotides not matched to a gene: 7. TCR beta cDNA libraries included unique molecular identifiers. Researchers reported some 500,000 cDNA molecules coming from approximately 1 to 10 million T cells. TCRdb processed the PCR reads anew with MiXCR; each CDR3 protein has one entry. The table shows about 770,000 distinct CDR3 sequences, with about half occurring only once. This clonotype was obtained from a girl aged 10 to 17 with multiple sclerosis. The material sequenced was blood. The chain links TRBV7-3 to TRBJ2-3; TRBD2 matches at 11 bases. As DNA, the CDR3 is TGTGCCAGCAGCCCTGGGACTAGCGGACCGAGCACAGATACGCAGTATTTT. Translated: CASSPGTSGPSTDTQYF.